This T cell receptor (beta chain) was identified during a study of cytotoxic CD8 clonotypes in ibrutinib-treated CLL. As input for TCR beta libraries, around 2 micrograms of genomic DNA came from cryopreserved PBMCs. With sequencing, the targeted depth ranged from 1 in 200,000 to 1 in 1 million T cells. The method was immunoSEQ multiplex PCR; TCRdb's version includes in-frame clones alone and lacks a portion of them. The sample gives roughly 160,000 clones, around 84% of which show up once; roughly 1.9% is in the top ten. Trimming cost V 3 bases and J 0 bases, with 12 bases left between them. This CDR3 is built from 15 residues. Per the germline V gene, CDR1 is MDHEN and CDR2 is SYDVKM.

The sequencing used PBMCs, collected after 12 months of ibrutinib treatment. V gene TRBV28 combines with J gene TRBJ2-7; D is uncertain. The clonotype was recovered from a human donor with chronic lymphocytic leukemia. CDR3 sequence (DNA): TGTGCCAGCAGTTTGGGCCTCATTAGCTCCTACGAGCAGTACTTC. This codes for CASSLGLISSYEQYF.